One sample yielded the 17 T cell receptor beta chains listed below, sequenced in a study of CD8 T cells in ankylosing spondylitis (dated by TCRdb to about 2017). Library creation used 5' RACE. Reads for this sample came from an Illumina HiSeq 2500. Starting from the raw public reads, TCRdb applied fastp trimming at Q25, assembled clones with MiXCR and retained in-frame beta chains. Each CDR3 protein gets just one entry, which takes the most common genes and DNA from the rows behind it. Recorded for this sample are over 600,000 distinct CDR3 sequences; over 15% of them occurred a single time. Under 20% of the sample lies in the top ten. The study at large found these results: Blood from ankylosing spondylitis patients appeared to be characterized by a TCR beta motif made up of several highly homologous amino acid variants.

Their antigens remain unidentified. Sequenced sample: blood, either unsorted or a sorted T cell fraction (not recorded which). The receptor source for this set is a male donor with ankylosing spondylitis.

J is TRBJ2-7 and V is TRBV28; D is unresolved. V gave up 4 bases and J gave up 2 bases, with 9 bases separating them. Germline CDR1 MDHEN, CDR2 SYDVKM. The CDR3 runs to 13 residues. The CDR3 is CASSYILTYEQYF. For the CDR3, the DNA is TGTGCCAGCAGTTATATACTAACCTACGAGCAGTACTTC.

This clonotype was observed a handful of times. V and J are TRBV9 and TRBJ2-3; D unclear. Between the trimmed V and J ends, which lost 4 bases and 5 bases, there was a span of 11 bases. The CDR3 contains 13 residues. The germline gives CDR1 SGDLS, CDR2 YYNGEE. CDR3 loop: CASSWGGGDTQYF. CDR3 nucleotides: TGTGCCAGCAGCTGGGGTGGTGGAGATACGCAGTATTTT.

V usage is TRBV20-1 and J usage is TRBJ2-3; D gene unclear. The germline gives CDR1 DFQATT, CDR2 SNEGSKA (reference sequence). The length of the CDR3 is 14 residues. V was shortened by 4 bases and J by 0 bases, with 11 bases between the two germline ends. The CDR3 reads CSAKVPMSTDTQYF. CDR3 nucleotides: TGCAGTGCTAAGGTGCCTATGAGCACAGATACGCAGTATTTT.

In this sample, this clonotype turned up a few times. The chain is built from TRBV5-1 and TRBJ2-1; TRBD2 matches 8 bases. Germline lookup yields CDR1 SGHRS and CDR2 YFSETQ. CDR3 length: 18 amino acids. J gave up 0 bases and V 3 bases, and 11 bases lay outside the gene matches. Here the CDR3 reads CASSSGAAGGRSYNEQFF. As DNA, the CDR3 is TGCGCCAGCAGCTCCGGGGCCGCGGGGGGCCGCTCCTACAATGAGCAGTTCTTC. The full variable domain, completed using reference TRBV5-1 and TRBJ2-1, is KAGVTQTPRYLIKTRGQQVTLSCSPISGHRSVSWYQQTPGQGLQFLFEYFSETQRNKGNFPGRFSGRQFSNSRSEMNVSTLELGDSALYLCASSSGAAGGRSYNEQFFGPGTRLTVL.

This clonotype was detected a few times. The chain carries TRBV4-1 and TRBJ2-7, with D perhaps matching TRBD2 (5 bases). This CDR3 is built from 13 residues. Germline V gene sequence: CDR1 MGHRA, CDR2 YSYEKL. V shed 0 bases and J shed 5 bases, with 8 bases lying between them. Here the CDR3 DNA reads TGCGCCAGCAGCCAAGATTTGGAGGACGAGCAGTACTTC. It translates to CASSQDLEDEQYF.

This clonotype appeared a few times. The CDR3 coding sequence is TGTGCCAGCAGGGAGGACGGGAATCAGCCCCAGCATTTT. Its protein is CASREDGNQPQHF. V gene TRBV27 combines with J gene TRBJ1-5; no definite D call. The V gene lost 6 bases and the J gene lost 4 bases, with 10 bases spanning the gap. Germline CDR1 is MNHEY and CDR2 is SMNVEV (reference sequence). The CDR3 has 13 residues.

This clonotype was detected a few times. V gene TRBV14 combines with J gene TRBJ1-2, with 12 bases aligning to TRBD1. The CDR3 spans 14 residues. Germline values: CDR1 SGHDN, CDR2 FVKESK. After removal of 4 bases from V and 9 bases from J, the junction contained 6 bases not matched to a gene. The CDR3 region has the DNA TGTGCCAGCAGCCGATCGGGACAGGGGGCCAGCTACACCTTC. Translating it yields CASSRSGQGASYTF.

The rearrangement joins TRBV5-1 to TRBJ2-1; D call uncertain. This CDR3 region has 15 residues. CDR1 and CDR2 from the germline V gene are SGHRS and YFSETQ. V was trimmed by 1 base and J by 1 base, leaving 9 bases between them. In DNA form, the CDR3 reads TGCGCCAGCAGCTTGTTAGGAGCGTCCTACAATGAGCAGTTCTTC. It translates to CASSLLGASYNEQFF.

Many counts were recorded for this clonotype. The chain combines TRBV5-1 with TRBJ2-1; 8 bases are shared with TRBD1. The trim removed 5 bases at V and 11 bases at J, leaving 12 bases unmatched. The CDR3 has 14 amino acids. Germline V gives CDR1 SGHRS, CDR2 YFSETQ. CDR3 sequence (DNA): TGCGCCAGCAGGGGTGGGACAGGTCTAAATCAGCAGTTCTTC. As protein: CASRGGTGLNQQFF.

The rearrangement links TRBV5-1 to TRBJ1-1, with a weak D call TRBD1 (5 bases). Germline V lookup: CDR1 SGHRS, CDR2 YFSETQ. The CDR3 is made up of 14 amino acids. Trimming left V 0 bases short and J 6 bases short, with 12 bases between. In DNA, the CDR3 is TGCGCCAGCAGCTTGGACGGGGGGACTTCTGAAGCTTTCTTT. Residues: CASSLDGGTSEAFF.

This clonotype was counted only a few times. The chain carries TRBV5-4 and TRBJ1-1; tentatively, D is TRBD1 (5 bases). V lost 4 bases to trimming and J lost 1 base, with 8 bases between them. CDR1 is SGHNT, CDR2 YYREEE, per germline (reference sequence). This CDR3 comprises 13 residues. The CDR3 coding sequence is TGTGCCAGCAGCGACAGTACGAACACTGAAGCTTTCTTT. It is translated as CASSDSTNTEAFF.

A few counts support this clonotype. The genes are TRBV20-1 and TRBJ1-2; no clear D gene. Deletions cut 4 bases from V and 1 base from J, with 19 bases between. Germline V gene data show CDR1 as DFQATT and CDR2 as SNEGSKA (reference sequence). The CDR3 totals 16 residues. The CDR3 loop reads CSATPQDPYLNYGYTF. CDR3 coding DNA: TGCAGTGCTACCCCCCAGGACCCTTACCTTAACTATGGCTACACCTTC.

The chain employs TRBV5-1 and TRBJ2-1, with D unclear. Trimming pared 1 base from V and 9 bases from J, leaving 14 bases between. CDR1 and CDR2 from the germline V gene are SGHRS and YFSETQ. This CDR3 spans 14 amino acids. The CDR3 bases are TGCGCCAGCAGCTTGAGGACCGATGGTGGTGAGCAGTTCTTC. Amino acids: CASSLRTDGGEQFF.

Turning to this clonotype: Being one base from a much bigger clone, this may be a read error. The chain employs TRBV30 and TRBJ2-7; no clear D. CDR3 length: 11 residues. Per the germline V gene, CDR1 is GTSNPN and CDR2 is SVGIG (reference sequence). With 8 bases removed from V and 2 bases from J, the gap between germline ends came to 10 bases. CDR3 nucleotide sequence: TGTGCCGGGGTCGGACCCTACGAGCAGTACTTC. Its protein product is CAGVGPYEQYF.

This sequence joins TRBV4-2 and TRBJ2-2, with TRBD2 matching over 9 bases. The CDR3 extends over 18 amino acids. Germline CDR1 LGHNA, CDR2 YNFKEQ. V was pared by 0 bases and J by 0 bases, with 5 bases of the junction left unmatched. The CDR3 sequence is CASSQERTSESNTGELFF. The CDR3 DNA reads as TGTGCCAGCAGCCAAGAAAGGACTAGCGAATCGAACACCGGGGAGCTGTTTTTT.

There are a few counts of this clonotype. The J gene is TRBJ2-1, the V gene TRBV9; D remains unclear. Trimming cost V 4 bases and J 5 bases, with 16 bases left between them. The CDR3 has 15 amino acids. Germline lookup yields CDR1 SGDLS and CDR2 YYNGEE. CDR3 loop: CASSRAIRTDNEQFF. CDR3 DNA sequence: TGTGCCAGCAGCCGAGCCATCCGTACGGACAATGAGCAGTTCTTC.

The rearrangement links TRBV12-3 or TRBV12-4 to TRBJ1-1; D uncertain. The length of the CDR3 is 12 residues. Trimming removed 8 bases at V and 1 base at J, with 8 bases between. This chain's CDR3 is CASLRANTEAFF. In DNA, the CDR3 is TGTGCCAGCCTCCGGGCGAACACTGAAGCTTTCTTT.